In its sample, the clone carrying this T cell receptor beta chain was seen once. This record comes from a study of blood T cell repertoires in COVID-19. Under the authors' procedure: Amplification of reference gene primers provided the estimated nucleated cell counts. Clones were read by immunoSEQ multiplex PCR, and TCRdb kept only the in-frame ones, dropping some. The V and J calls and clone size come from that table; D and trimming were worked out from the DNA. The table includes about 350,000 clones, roughly 87% detected once. Germline V gene data show CDR1 as MNHEY and CDR2 as SVGAGI. The CDR3 length is 13 residues. Deletions cut 6 bases from V and 4 bases from J, with 10 bases between.

Sequenced: peripheral blood. The sequence was obtained from a man aged 30-40 years with COVID-19, enrolled during active disease. The chain recombines TRBV6-5 with TRBJ1-5; D is ambiguous. DNA for the CDR3: TGTGCCAGCAGCGGCCGGGAAAATCAGCCCCAGCATTTT. Amino acid sequence: CASSGRENQPQHF.